This T cell receptor (beta chain) was captured by sequencing in a study of cytomegalovirus exposure and HLA in healthy donors. Overall study findings and caveats: According to the study, 160 or so TCR beta chains were cytomegalovirus-associated. It was in a later analysis that TCR association rates were seen to vary by HLA locus, highest for DRB1 and lowest for HLA-C. Data from an earlier analysis indicated that most TCR beta V segments were productive either about 90% or about 30% of the time.

The V end lost 1 base, the J end lost 2 bases, and 9 bases lay between the germline ends. The CDR3 runs 14 residues. Use of 60 Vbeta and 13 Jbeta primers characterized the PCR. Libraries were prepared by immunoSEQ multiplex PCR; TCRdb keeps only in-frame clonotypes and omits some of them. Reported are roughly 57,000 clones; the ten largest clones contain roughly an eighth. On this clone itself: Its antigen remains unknown.

Sequenced: PBMCs. The sequence was collected from a woman younger than 45 in good health and CMV-seropositive. The chain combines TRBV5-3 with TRBJ1-1; D is uncertain. Being an ORF, TRBV5-3 has a function that is uncertain. This CDR3 reads CARSLLFVNTEAFF. CDR3 DNA sequence: TGTGCCAGAAGCTTGTTATTCGTCAACACTGAAGCTTTCTTT.